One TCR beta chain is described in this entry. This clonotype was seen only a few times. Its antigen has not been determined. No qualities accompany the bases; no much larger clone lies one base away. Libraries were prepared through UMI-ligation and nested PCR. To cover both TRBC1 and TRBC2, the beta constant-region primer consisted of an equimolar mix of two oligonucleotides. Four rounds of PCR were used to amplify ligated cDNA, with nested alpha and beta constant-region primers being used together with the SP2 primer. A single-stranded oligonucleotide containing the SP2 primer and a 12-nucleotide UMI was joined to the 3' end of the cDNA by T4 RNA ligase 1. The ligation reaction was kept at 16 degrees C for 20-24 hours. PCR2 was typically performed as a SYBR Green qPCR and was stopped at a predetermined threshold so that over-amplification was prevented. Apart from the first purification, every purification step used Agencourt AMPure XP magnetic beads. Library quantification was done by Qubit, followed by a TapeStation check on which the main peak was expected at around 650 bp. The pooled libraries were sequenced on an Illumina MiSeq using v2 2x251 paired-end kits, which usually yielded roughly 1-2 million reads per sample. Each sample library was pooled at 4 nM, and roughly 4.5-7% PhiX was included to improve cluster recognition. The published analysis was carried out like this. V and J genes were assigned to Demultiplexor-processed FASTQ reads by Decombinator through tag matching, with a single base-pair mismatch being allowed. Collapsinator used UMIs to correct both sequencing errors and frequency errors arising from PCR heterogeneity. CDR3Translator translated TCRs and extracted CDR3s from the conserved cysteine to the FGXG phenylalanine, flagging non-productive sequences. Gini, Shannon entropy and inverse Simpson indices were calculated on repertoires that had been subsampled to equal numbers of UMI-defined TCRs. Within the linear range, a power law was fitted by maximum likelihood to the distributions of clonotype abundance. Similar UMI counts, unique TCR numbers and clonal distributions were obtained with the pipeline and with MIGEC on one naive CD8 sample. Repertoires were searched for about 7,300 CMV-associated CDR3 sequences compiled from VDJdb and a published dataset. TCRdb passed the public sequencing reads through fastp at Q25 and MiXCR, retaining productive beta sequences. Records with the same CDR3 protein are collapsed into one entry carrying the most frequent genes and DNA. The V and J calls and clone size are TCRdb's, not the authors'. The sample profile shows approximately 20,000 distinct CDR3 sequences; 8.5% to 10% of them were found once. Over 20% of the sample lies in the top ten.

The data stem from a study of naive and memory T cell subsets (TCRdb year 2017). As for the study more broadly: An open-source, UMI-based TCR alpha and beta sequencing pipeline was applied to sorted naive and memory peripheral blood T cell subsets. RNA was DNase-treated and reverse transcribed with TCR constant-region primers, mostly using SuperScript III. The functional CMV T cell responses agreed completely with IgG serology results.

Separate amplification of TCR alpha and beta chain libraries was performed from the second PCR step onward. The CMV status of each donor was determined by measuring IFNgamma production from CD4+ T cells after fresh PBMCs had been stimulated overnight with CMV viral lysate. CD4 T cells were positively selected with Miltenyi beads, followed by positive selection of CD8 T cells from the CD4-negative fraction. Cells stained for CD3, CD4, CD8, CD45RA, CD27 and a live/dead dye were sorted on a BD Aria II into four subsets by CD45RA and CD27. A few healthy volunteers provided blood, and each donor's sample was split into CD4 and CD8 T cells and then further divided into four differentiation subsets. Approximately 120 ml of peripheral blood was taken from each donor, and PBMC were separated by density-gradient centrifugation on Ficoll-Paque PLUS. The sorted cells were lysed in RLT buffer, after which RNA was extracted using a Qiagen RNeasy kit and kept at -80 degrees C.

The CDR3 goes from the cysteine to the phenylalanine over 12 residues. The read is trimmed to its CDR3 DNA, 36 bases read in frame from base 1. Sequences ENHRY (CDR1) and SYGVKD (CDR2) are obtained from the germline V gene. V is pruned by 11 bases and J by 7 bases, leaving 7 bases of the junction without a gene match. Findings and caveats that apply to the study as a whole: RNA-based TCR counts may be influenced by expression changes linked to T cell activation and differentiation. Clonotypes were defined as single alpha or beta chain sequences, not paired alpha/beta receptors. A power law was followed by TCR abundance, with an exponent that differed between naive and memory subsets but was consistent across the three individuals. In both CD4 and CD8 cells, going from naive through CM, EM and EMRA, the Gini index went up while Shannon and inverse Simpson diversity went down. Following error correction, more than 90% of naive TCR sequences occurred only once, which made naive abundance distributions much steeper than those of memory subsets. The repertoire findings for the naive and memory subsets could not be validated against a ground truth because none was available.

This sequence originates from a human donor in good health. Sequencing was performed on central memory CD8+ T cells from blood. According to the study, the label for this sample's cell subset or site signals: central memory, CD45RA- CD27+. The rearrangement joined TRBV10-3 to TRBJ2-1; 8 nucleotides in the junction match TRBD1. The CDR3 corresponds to CASGQGPNEQFF. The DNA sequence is TGTGCCTCCGGACAGGGCCCGAATGAGCAGTTCTTC.